What follows are 20 T cell receptor beta chains derived from one specimen sequenced in a study of beta chain features in type 1 diabetes (dated by TCRdb to the late 2010s). Libraries were constructed by the immunoSEQ multiplex PCR assay. The High Capacity cDNA Reverse Transcription Kit was used to reverse transcribe all of the isolated RNA, meaning that expressed TCRB transcripts were what got sequenced. This is the immuneACCESS table as TCRdb keeps it, with only in-frame sequences that have V and J called. A part of the clones is gone; compared with another copy, unresolved V genes explain less than half, and the rest is unexplained. The sample yields under 950,000 clones; 17% were counted once. The ten biggest clones cover around 0.02% of the sample. Sequenced: naive CD4+ T cells from blood. Read against the paper, the sample's cell subset or site label means: true naive CD4+ T cells. Receptors originate from a young woman in good health.

The V gene is TRBV18, the J gene TRBJ2-7; D not resolved. The CDR3 length is 12 residues. Trimming shortened V by 1 base and J by 2 bases, and 3 bases separated the two germline ends. Germline lookup yields CDR1 KGHSH and CDR2 LQKENI. The CDR3 sequence is CASSPHTYEQYF. The DNA for the CDR3 is TGTGCCAGCTCACCACATACCTACGAGCAGTACTTC. Full variable domain (outside the CDR3, taken from reference TRBV18 and TRBJ2-7): NAGVMQNPRHLVRRRGQEARLRCSPMKGHSHVYWYRQLPEEGLKFMVYLQKENIIDESGMPKERFSAEFPKEGPSILRIQQVVRGDSAAYFCASSPHTYEQYFGPGTRLTVT.

The V and J genes are TRBV15 and TRBJ2-2; 7 nucleotides align to TRBD2. After removal of 5 bases from V and 4 bases from J, the junction contained 16 bases not matched to a gene. The CDR3 totals 18 residues. From germline, CDR1 is LNHNV and CDR2 YYDKDF (reference sequence). The CDR3 reads CATSSPLGGKGSTGELFF. The CDR3 DNA is TGTGCCACCAGCTCCCCTCTGGGGGGGAAAGGGAGCACCGGGGAGCTGTTTTTT.

This clone appeared a few times. Other nucleotide sequences in the sample specify the same CDR3. This rearrangement joins TRBV7-2 to TRBJ2-1, with D perhaps TRBD2 (5 bases). Germline V gene sequence: CDR1 SGHTA, CDR2 FQGNSA. Trimming cost V 3 bases and J 10 bases, with 7 bases left between them. The CDR3 length is 11 residues. CDR3 loop: CASSLVAEQFF. In nucleotides, the CDR3 is TGTGCCAGCAGCTTGGTAGCGGAGCAGTTCTTC. The whole variable domain, remainder taken from reference TRBV7-2 and TRBJ2-1, is GAGVSQSPSNKVTEKGKDVELRCDPISGHTALYWYRQSLGQGLEFLIYFQGNSAPDKSGLPSDRFSAERTGGSVSTLTIQRTQQEDSAVYLCASSLVAEQFFGPGTRLTVL.

This rearrangement joins TRBV18 to TRBJ2-7, with 8 bases lining up with TRBD1. Trimming at V came to 4 bases and at J to 4 bases, leaving 3 bases not matched to a gene. The CDR3 runs 13 residues. Germline V CDR1 and CDR2: KGHSH, LQKENI. The CDR3 DNA follows: TGTGCCAGCTCACTAGGGGACAGGTACGAGCAGTACTTC. It encodes CASSLGDRYEQYF.

This clone has only a few counts. The chain uses TRBV28 and TRBJ2-3; 7 nucleotides agree with TRBD2. V lost 5 bases, J lost 6 bases, and 14 bases stayed unmatched. This CDR3 is built from 16 residues. Germline V gene data show CDR1 as MDHEN and CDR2 as SYDVKM. The CDR3 loop is CASSPSDAGVRDTQYF. The CDR3 DNA sequence: TGTGCCAGCAGTCCCTCCGACGCGGGAGTGAGGGATACGCAGTATTTT.

As to this clone: This sample includes further DNA sequences coding for the same CDR3. The V call is TRBV28, the J call TRBJ2-7; D call uncertain. There are 12 residues in the CDR3. V lost 2 bases to trimming and J lost 4 bases, with 6 bases between them. From germline, CDR1 is MDHEN and CDR2 SYDVKM. CDR3 in DNA: TGTGCCAGCAGTTTAGACGGTTACGAGCAGTACTTC. Amino acids: CASSLDGYEQYF.

CDR3 nucleotide sequence: TGTGCCAGCAGCCTAACCCCGGGACTAGCGGAAACGCAGTACTTC. Translated, it gives CASSLTPGLAETQYF. This chain joins TRBV7-9 and TRBJ2-7, with 11 bases that match TRBD2. Germline V gives CDR1 SEHNR, CDR2 FQNEAQ (reference sequence). The CDR3 consists of 15 residues. J was trimmed by 9 bases and V by 5 bases; bases with no gene match: 12.

The chain carries TRBV19 and TRBJ2-1; 8 bases agree with TRBD2. This CDR3 contains 13 residues. Per the germline V gene, CDR1 is LNHDA and CDR2 is SQIVND (reference sequence). V lost 6 bases and J lost 8; bases outside the gene matches: 6. The CDR3 DNA is TGTGCCAGTAGAACTAGCGGTTCGGATGAGCAGTTCTTC. It is translated as CASRTSGSDEQFF.

The J gene is TRBJ2-4, the V gene TRBV2; D not certain. Germline V CDR1 and CDR2: SNHLY, FYNNEI. Trimming took 1 base from V and 0 from J, leaving 7 bases between them. CDR3 size: 15 residues. The DNA of the CDR3 is TGTGCCAGCAGTGAAGGGGTTATAGCCAAAAACATTCAGTACTTC. It yields the protein CASSEGVIAKNIQYF.

The gene calls are TRBV4-1 and TRBJ2-7; maybe TRBD1 (5 bases). The germline V gene encodes CDR1 MGHRA and CDR2 YSYEKL. Trimming cost V 1 base and J 6 bases, with 13 bases left between them. The CDR3 has 14 amino acids. The CDR3 sequence: CASSQVPRASEQYF. The DNA of the CDR3 is TGCGCCAGCAGCCAAGTTCCCAGGGCTTCCGAGCAGTACTTC.

The genes are TRBV5-1 and TRBJ2-1, with 7 bases fitting TRBD2. The trim removed 1 base at V and 7 bases at J, leaving 8 bases unmatched. Germline CDR1 is SGHRS and CDR2 is YFSETQ. The CDR3 spans 15 residues. This CDR3 is CASSLTRGSGNEQFF. Written as DNA, the CDR3 is TGCGCCAGCAGCTTGACGCGCGGGAGTGGAAATGAGCAGTTCTTC.

The chain joins TRBV7-9 to TRBJ2-2, with a weak D call TRBD2 (6 bases). The CDR3 is 14 residues long. The germline gives CDR1 SEHNR, CDR2 FQNEAQ (reference sequence). V was pared by 1 base and J by 4 bases, with 7 bases between. The CDR3 DNA is TGTGCCAGCAGCTTAGAACTAGCCACCGGGGAGCTGTTTTTT. The encoded protein is CASSLELATGELFF.

This clone has only a few counts. The CDR3 DNA sequence: TGTGCCAGCAAGGGGGTAGCGGCCGCTAGCACAGATACGCAGTATTTT. Amino acids: CASKGVAAASTDTQYF. The rearrangement joins TRBV28 to TRBJ2-3; D may correspond to TRBD1 or TRBD2 (6 bases each). V was cut by 7 bases and J by 0 bases, with 17 bases left in between. The CDR3 sequence is 16 residues long. Per germline, CDR1 MDHEN and CDR2 SYDVKM.

Only a few counts were recorded for this clone. The rearrangement links TRBV7-2 to TRBJ2-7; no firm D call. This CDR3 is built from 13 residues. Trimming pared 8 bases from V and 5 bases from J, leaving 16 bases between. From germline, CDR1 is SGHTA and CDR2 FQGNSA. CDR3 in DNA: TGTGCCAGCTCTAACATTGTCAGCGACGAGCAGTACTTC. This encodes CASSNIVSDEQYF.

The chain links TRBV6-5 to TRBJ2-1, with D perhaps TRBD1 or TRBD2 (6 bases each). Trimming cost V 4 bases and J 8 bases, with 21 bases left between them. Germline V gives CDR1 MNHEY, CDR2 SVGAGI. This CDR3 is built from 16 residues. CDR3 DNA sequence: TGTGCCAGCAGTTTAGTCAGCACAGGGAGGCGGGATGAGCAGTTCTTC. This gives the protein CASSLVSTGRRDEQFF.

The chain links TRBV6-1 to TRBJ2-5; weak D call: TRBD1 (5 bases). The CDR3 is made up of 14 amino acids. Trimming shortened V by 7 bases and J by 4 bases, and 16 bases separated the two germline ends. Looked up from germline, CDR1 is MNHNS and CDR2 is SASEGT. CDR3 coding DNA: TGTGCCAGCATAGGTGGTGGGGCTGGAGAGACCCAGTACTTC. Amino acid sequence: CASIGGGAGETQYF.

V usage is TRBV27 and J usage is TRBJ1-5, with 9 bases that match TRBD1. V shed 6 bases, J shed 1 base, and the junction held 7 bases outside the gene matches. Germline loops: CDR1 MNHEY, CDR2 SMNVEV (reference sequence). This CDR3 has 16 amino acids. CDR3 loop: CASRDYGTGSNQPQHF. In DNA form, the CDR3 reads TGTGCCAGCAGAGACTATGGGACAGGGAGCAATCAGCCCCAGCATTTT.

This clone was found a few times. V is TRBV7-9 and J is TRBJ1-2, with D possibly TRBD1 on 5 matching bases. Germline V gene sequence: CDR1 SEHNR, CDR2 FQNEAQ (reference sequence). Trimming removed 5 bases from V and 4 bases from J, with 11 bases in between. The length of the CDR3 is 13 residues. The DNA of the CDR3 is TGTGCCAGCAGCCAGGGAGGAGTCTATGGCTACACCTTC. Translating gives CASSQGGVYGYTF. The variable domain in full, completed from reference TRBV7-9 and TRBJ1-2, reads DTGVSQNPRHKITKRGQNVTFRCDPISEHNRLYWYRQTLGQGPEFLTYFQNEAQLEKSRLLSDRFSAERPKGSFSTLEIQRTEQGDSAMYLCASSQGGVYGYTFGSGTRLTVV.

CDR3 coding DNA: TGTGCCACCAGCAGAGATCTAGGGGGCTTCTACAATGAGCAGTTCTTC. This translates into CATSRDLGGFYNEQFF. The genes are TRBV15 and TRBJ2-1; 7 bases line up with TRBD1. The junction had 5 bases not matched to a gene; V was cut back by 0 bases and J by 3 bases. The V gene's germline CDR1 is LNHNV and CDR2 YYDKDF (reference sequence). This CDR3 spans 16 amino acids.

This clone has more than one count but fewer than ten. The CDR3 region is CASSVGTTAHGLEQYF. The CDR3 coding sequence is TGTGCCAGCAGCGTAGGAACGACTGCTCACGGTCTCGAGCAGTACTTC. This chain joins TRBV9 and TRBJ2-7; D uncertain. V lost 0 bases and J lost 6, with 19 bases in between. CDR3 size: 16 residues. CDR1 SGDLS and CDR2 YYNGEE come from the germline V gene.